The 25 T cell receptor beta chains listed next were all sequenced from one sample in a study of immune evolution from preneoplasia to lung adenocarcinoma. TCRdb keeps only in-frame clones here, not all; method: immunoSEQ multiplex PCR. The repertoire holds several thousand clones, with 80% as singletons. Source material: FFPE minimally invasive lung adenocarcinoma tissue. The receptor source for this set is a donor at least 70 years old with lung adenocarcinoma.

The chain joins TRBV27 to TRBJ2-3; 8 bases are shared with TRBD2. Germline V gene lookup returns CDR1 MNHEY and CDR2 SMNVEV (reference sequence). The V segment lost 3 bases and the J segment 4 bases; nucleotides outside the gene matches: 3. CDR3 length equals 14 residues. The CDR3 loop is CASSLLAGPDTQYF. For the CDR3, the DNA is TGTGCCAGCAGTTTGCTAGCGGGTCCAGATACGCAGTATTTT.

The genes are TRBV27 and TRBJ2-1; D perhaps matches TRBD1 (6 bases). The ends were cut back, 5 bases at V and 10 bases at J, with 15 bases in the middle. The CDR3 totals 13 residues. Germline assignment: CDR1 MNHEY and CDR2 SMNVEV (reference sequence). CDR3 region: CASSGGVAPEQFF. The CDR3 bases are TGTGCCAGCAGTGGGGGCGTGGCTCCCGAGCAGTTCTTC.

The V gene is TRBV5-1, the J gene TRBJ2-7; D uncertain. V lost 3 bases and J 5 bases, leaving 12 bases between the germline ends. The CDR3 spans 13 residues. The V gene's germline CDR1 is SGHRS and CDR2 YFSETQ. The CDR3: CASSSGPGDEQYF. For the CDR3, the DNA is TGCGCCAGCAGCTCCGGTCCCGGAGACGAGCAGTACTTC.

The CDR3 protein is CASSQGPIQSSYNSPLHF. CDR3 nucleotides: TGCGCCAGCAGCCAAGGGCCCATCCAGAGCTCCTATAATTCACCCCTCCACTTT. The chain links TRBV4-1 to TRBJ1-6; D is unresolved. This CDR3 has 18 residues. The V end was cut by 1 base, the J end by 0 bases, with 13 bases between. CDR1 and CDR2 from the germline V gene are MGHRA and YSYEKL.

The rearrangement links TRBV30 to TRBJ1-4, with a possible D match to TRBD1 (6 bases). V was pared by 3 bases and J by 4 bases, with 15 bases between. Germline loops: CDR1 GTSNPN, CDR2 SVGIG (reference sequence). This CDR3 contains 15 residues. The CDR3, as DNA: TGTGCCTGGAGAGAAACAGGGAGTAATAATGAAAAACTGTTTTTT. Its protein product is CAWRETGSNNEKLFF.

The genes are TRBV5-4 and TRBJ2-5; D may match TRBD1 or TRBD2 (6 bases each). V gave up 1 base and J gave up 2 bases, with 15 bases separating them. Looked up from germline, CDR1 is SGHNT and CDR2 is YYREEE (reference sequence). The CDR3 length is 16 residues. CDR3 protein: CASSLKGGGGQETQYF. The CDR3 nucleotides read TGTGCCAGCAGCTTGAAAGGGGGAGGAGGGCAAGAGACCCAGTACTTC. Based on the CDR3 plus reference TRBV5-4 and TRBJ2-5, the full variable domain is ETGVTQSPTHLIKTRGQQVTLRCSSQSGHNTVSWYQQALGQGPQFIFQYYREEENGRGNFPPRFSGLQFPNYSSELNVNALELDDSALYLCASSLKGGGGQETQYFGPGTRLLVL.

The chain uses TRBV19 and TRBJ2-2; D perhaps matches TRBD1 (6 bases). The CDR3 sequence is 14 residues long. Trimming shortened V by 7 bases and J by 2 bases, and 11 bases separated the two germline ends. The germline CDR1 and CDR2 sequences are LNHDA and SQIVND (reference sequence). The CDR3 nucleotides read TGTGCCAGTAAGGGGGACGGAAACACCGGGGAGCTGTTTTTT. This sequence encodes CASKGDGNTGELFF.

This clone was recorded a few times. This chain joins TRBV5-1 and TRBJ2-2, with TRBD1 matching over 7 bases. CDR3 length: 15 amino acids. After removal of 2 bases from V and 1 base from J, the junction contained 2 bases not matched to a gene. CDR1 SGHRS and CDR2 YFSETQ come from the germline V gene. CDR3 DNA sequence: TGCGCCAGCAGCTTCCGGACAGGGAACACCGGGGAGCTGTTTTTT. Its protein is CASSFRTGNTGELFF. Variable domain in full (rest from reference TRBV5-1 and TRBJ2-2): KAGVTQTPRYLIKTRGQQVTLSCSPISGHRSVSWYQQTPGQGLQFLFEYFSETQRNKGNFPGRFSGRQFSNSRSEMNVSTLELGDSALYLCASSFRTGNTGELFFGEGSRLTVL.

J is TRBJ1-1 and V is TRBV6-5; possibly TRBD1 for D (5 bases). The CDR3 spans 12 residues. Between the trimmed V and J ends, which lost 8 bases and 1 base, there was a span of 8 bases. Germline V gives CDR1 MNHEY, CDR2 SVGAGI. The CDR3 bases are TGTGCCAGCGTGGGGACGAACACTGAAGCTTTCTTT. Its translation: CASVGTNTEAFF.

This clone was observed once. The V gene is TRBV5-4, the J gene TRBJ2-5, with 9 bases identical to TRBD1. Trimming took 0 bases from V and 5 from J; bases not matched to a gene: 5. Germline V lookup: CDR1 SGHNT, CDR2 YYREEE (reference sequence). This CDR3 spans 15 amino acids. The CDR3 here is CASSLGQGGEETQYF. In DNA form, the CDR3 reads TGTGCCAGCAGCTTGGGACAGGGGGGAGAGGAGACCCAGTACTTC.

This chain joins TRBV10-1 and TRBJ2-3; D tentatively reads TRBD1 or TRBD2 (5 bases each). Germline CDR1 is WNHNN and CDR2 is SYGVQD (reference sequence). This CDR3 contains 13 residues. V dropped 5 bases and J dropped 8 bases, with 14 bases sitting between them. CDR3 loop: CASSRDRPGTQYF. The CDR3 DNA follows: TGCGCCAGCAGTCGGGACCGCCCCGGTACGCAGTATTTT.

In regard to this clone: The sample has other DNA sequences that encode this CDR3 too. The V call is TRBV9, the J call TRBJ2-5, with a tentative D call TRBD2 (6 bases). Per germline, CDR1 SGDLS and CDR2 YYNGEE. The V end lost 2 bases, the J end lost 4 bases, and 9 bases lay between the germline ends. The CDR3 is made up of 13 amino acids. CDR3: CASSVEGIETQYF. CDR3 in DNA: TGTGCCAGCAGCGTGGAGGGGATAGAGACCCAGTACTTC.

This clone was found once. The chain joins TRBV11-2 to TRBJ1-1, with D uncertain. The germline gives CDR1 SGHAT, CDR2 FQNNGV. The CDR3 is 14 residues long. V was cut by 1 base and J by 0 bases, with 6 bases left in between. The CDR3 sequence is CASSLGMVNTEAFF. As DNA, the CDR3 is TGTGCCAGCAGCTTAGGAATGGTGAACACTGAAGCTTTCTTT.

The V call is TRBV28, the J call TRBJ2-3; the match to TRBD2 covers 8 bases. Germline V gene data show CDR1 as MDHEN and CDR2 as SYDVKM. V gave up 9 bases and J gave up 3 bases; unmatched junction bases: 14. CDR3 length: 16 residues. In DNA form, the CDR3 reads TGTGCCAGTACCCCGGCGGGAGGCGGAGGAACAGATACGCAGTATTTT. Translated, it gives CASTPAGGGGTDTQYF. Together with reference TRBV28 and TRBJ2-3, the CDR3 gives the full variable domain: DVKVTQSSRYLVKRTGEKVFLECVQDMDHENMFWYRQDPGLGLRLIYFSYDVKMKEKGDIPEGYSVSREKKERFSLILESASTNQTSMYLCASTPAGGGGTDTQYFGPGTRLTVL.

The chain couples TRBV11-2 to TRBJ1-1; the D gene is possibly TRBD1 (5 bases). Looked up from germline, CDR1 is SGHAT and CDR2 is FQNNGV. This CDR3 has 14 residues. Trimming cost V 5 bases and J 3 bases, with 13 bases left between them. The CDR3 coding sequence is TGTGCCAGCAGCGCACCAGGGACGTACACTGAAGCTTTCTTT. Residues: CASSAPGTYTEAFF.

The chain carries TRBV9 and TRBJ2-1; TRBD1 might be the D (6 bases). The CDR3 is 16 residues long. Per germline, CDR1 SGDLS and CDR2 YYNGEE. The V end lost 4 bases, the J end lost 3 bases, and 17 bases lay between the germline ends. DNA for the CDR3: TGTGCCAGCAGCCCCCGGGCCACAGGGCTCTACAATGAGCAGTTCTTC. Amino acid sequence: CASSPRATGLYNEQFF.

This clone appeared a few times. This chain joins TRBV28 and TRBJ2-2; D might be TRBD2 (6 bases). V dropped 2 bases and J dropped 6 bases, with 10 bases sitting between them. This CDR3 region has 14 residues. CDR1 and CDR2 from the germline V gene are MDHEN and SYDVKM. The DNA of the CDR3 is TGTGCCAGCAGTTTAGGCGGGATGGCCGGGGAGCTGTTTTTT. Residues: CASSLGGMAGELFF.

V usage is TRBV19 and J usage is TRBJ1-3; D may be TRBD1 (5 bases). This CDR3 is built from 18 residues. Trimming cost V 3 bases and J 1 base, with 19 bases left between them. CDR1 is LNHDA and CDR2 is SQIVND in the germline V gene (reference sequence). The CDR3 nucleotides read TGTGCCAGTAGTATTAGTCTGCGGGACGGAGGATCTGGAAACACCATATATTTT. This encodes CASSISLRDGGSGNTIYF. Combining the CDR3 with reference TRBV19 and TRBJ1-3 gives the whole variable domain DGGITQSPKYLFRKEGQNVTLSCEQNLNHDAMYWYRQDPGQGLRLIYYSQIVNDFQKGDIAEGYSVSREKKESFPLTVTSAQKNPTAFYLCASSISLRDGGSGNTIYFGEGSWLTVV.

This clone was observed a few times. The chain recombines TRBV7-8 with TRBJ2-7; 10 positions match TRBD1. The germline CDR1 and CDR2 sequences are SGHVS and FQNEAQ. The CDR3 totals 17 residues. V was clipped by 5 bases and J by 0 bases; unmatched bases: 10. Here the CDR3 reads CASSLLGTGALSYEQYF. For the CDR3, the DNA is TGTGCCAGCAGCCTGTTGGGGACAGGGGCCCTCTCCTACGAGCAGTACTTC.

The chain uses TRBV28 and TRBJ2-7; 11 bases are shared with TRBD2. The germline CDR1 and CDR2 sequences are MDHEN and SYDVKM. Trimming cost V 5 bases and J 4 bases; bases outside gene matches: 4. The CDR3 has 14 amino acids. CDR3 DNA sequence: TGTGCCAGCAGTGTAGCGGGAGGGCCTTACGAGCAGTACTTC. Protein: CASSVAGGPYEQYF. Full variable domain (missing parts from reference TRBV28 and TRBJ2-7): DVKVTQSSRYLVKRTGEKVFLECVQDMDHENMFWYRQDPGLGLRLIYFSYDVKMKEKGDIPEGYSVSREKKERFSLILESASTNQTSMYLCASSVAGGPYEQYFGPGTRLTVT.

The chain couples TRBV19 to TRBJ2-7; TRBD2 aligns across 8 bases. Germline-derived CDR1 and CDR2 are LNHDA and SQIVND (reference sequence). Unmatched junction bases numbered 6, after V lost 2 bases and J lost 6 bases. The CDR3 has 14 amino acids. CDR3 loop: CASSITGLVSEQYF. CDR3 sequence (DNA): TGTGCCAGTAGTATAACGGGACTAGTATCCGAGCAGTACTTC.

Only a few counts were recorded for this clone. V and J are TRBV28 and TRBJ1-5; D perhaps matches TRBD1 (6 bases). This CDR3 is built from 16 residues. CDR1 and CDR2 (germline): MDHEN, SYDVKM. Deletions cut 6 bases from V and 1 base from J, with 16 bases between. The CDR3 reads CASSPFGGTSNQPQHF. The CDR3 DNA is TGTGCCAGCAGCCCCTTTGGCGGGACAAGCAATCAGCCCCAGCATTTT.

The V and J genes are TRBV5-4 and TRBJ2-7; weak D call: TRBD2 (6 bases). The V gene lost 0 bases and the J gene lost 3 bases, with 7 bases spanning the gap. The CDR3 has 13 amino acids. The germline CDR1 and CDR2 sequences are SGHNT and YYREEE (reference sequence). The CDR3 DNA reads TGTGCCAGCAGCTTGGCCGGGAGCTACGAGCAGTACTTC. It specifies CASSLAGSYEQYF.

This CDR3 reads CARDSQPNYGYTF. The CDR3 DNA reads TGTGCCAGAGACAGCCAGCCTAACTATGGCTACACCTTC. This chain joins TRBV6-6 and TRBJ1-2; weak D call: TRBD1 (5 bases). There are 13 residues in the CDR3. Trimming pared 9 bases from V and 0 bases from J, leaving 11 bases between. CDR1 MNHNY and CDR2 SVGAGI come from the germline V gene (reference sequence).

The genes are TRBV6-1 and TRBJ2-7; TRBD2 aligns across 11 bases. The germline V gene encodes CDR1 MNHNS and CDR2 SASEGT. This CDR3 region has 15 residues. V dropped 7 bases and J dropped 3; count of bases not matched to a gene: 8. The CDR3 region is CASNPLAGVLYEQYF. The CDR3 DNA reads as TGTGCCAGCAACCCACTAGCGGGAGTACTCTACGAGCAGTACTTC.